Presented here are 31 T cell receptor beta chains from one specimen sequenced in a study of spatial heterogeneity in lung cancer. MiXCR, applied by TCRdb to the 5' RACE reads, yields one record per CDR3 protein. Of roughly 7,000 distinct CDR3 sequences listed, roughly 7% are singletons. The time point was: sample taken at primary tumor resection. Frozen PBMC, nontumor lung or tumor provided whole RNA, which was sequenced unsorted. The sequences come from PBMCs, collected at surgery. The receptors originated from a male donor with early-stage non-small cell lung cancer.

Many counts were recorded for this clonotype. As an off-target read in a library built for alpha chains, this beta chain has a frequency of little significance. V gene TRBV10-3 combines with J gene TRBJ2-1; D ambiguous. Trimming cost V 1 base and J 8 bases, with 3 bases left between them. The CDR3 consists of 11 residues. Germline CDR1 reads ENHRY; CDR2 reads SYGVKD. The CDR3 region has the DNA TGTGCCATCAGTGAGTTGTATGAGCAGTTCTTC. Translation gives CAISELYEQFF.

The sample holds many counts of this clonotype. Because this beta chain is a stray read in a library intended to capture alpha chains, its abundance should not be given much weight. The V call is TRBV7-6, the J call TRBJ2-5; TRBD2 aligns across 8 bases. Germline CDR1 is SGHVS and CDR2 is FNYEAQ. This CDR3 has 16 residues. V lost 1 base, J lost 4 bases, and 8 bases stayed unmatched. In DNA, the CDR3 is TGTGCCAGCAGCTTAGAAAGGCTAGCGGGCTCAGAGACCCAGTACTTC. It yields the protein CASSLERLAGSETQYF.

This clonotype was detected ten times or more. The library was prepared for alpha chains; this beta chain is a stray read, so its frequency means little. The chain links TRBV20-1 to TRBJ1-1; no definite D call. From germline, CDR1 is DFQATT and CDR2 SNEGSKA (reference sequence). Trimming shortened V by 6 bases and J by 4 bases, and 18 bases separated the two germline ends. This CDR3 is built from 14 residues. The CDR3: CSAAVREWRTEAFF. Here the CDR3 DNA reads TGCAGTGCGGCCGTTAGGGAATGGCGCACTGAAGCTTTCTTT.

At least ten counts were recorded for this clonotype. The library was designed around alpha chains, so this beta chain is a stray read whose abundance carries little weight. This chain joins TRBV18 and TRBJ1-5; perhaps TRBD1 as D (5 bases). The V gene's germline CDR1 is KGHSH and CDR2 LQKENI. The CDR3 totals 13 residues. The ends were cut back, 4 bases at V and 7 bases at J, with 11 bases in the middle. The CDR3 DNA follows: TGTGCCAGCTCACGGGGCAGGGTCCAGCCCCAGCATTTT. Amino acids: CASSRGRVQPQHF.

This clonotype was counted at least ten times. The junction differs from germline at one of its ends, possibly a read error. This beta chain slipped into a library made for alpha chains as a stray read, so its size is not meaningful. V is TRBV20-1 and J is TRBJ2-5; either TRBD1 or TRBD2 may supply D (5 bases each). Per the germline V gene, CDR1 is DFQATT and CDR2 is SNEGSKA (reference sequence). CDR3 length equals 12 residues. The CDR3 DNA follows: TGCAGTGCTAGTGGGCAGGGAGAGGCCCAGTACTTC. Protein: CSASGQGEAQYF.

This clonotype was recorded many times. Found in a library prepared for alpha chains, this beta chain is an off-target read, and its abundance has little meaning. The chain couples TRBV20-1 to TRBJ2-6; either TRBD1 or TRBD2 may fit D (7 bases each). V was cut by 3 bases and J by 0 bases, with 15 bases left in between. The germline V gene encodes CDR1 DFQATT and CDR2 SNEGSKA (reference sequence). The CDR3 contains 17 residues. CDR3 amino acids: CSASPRGGSSGANVLTF. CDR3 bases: TGCAGTGCTAGCCCCAGGGGGGGGAGCTCTGGGGCCAACGTCCTGACTTTC.

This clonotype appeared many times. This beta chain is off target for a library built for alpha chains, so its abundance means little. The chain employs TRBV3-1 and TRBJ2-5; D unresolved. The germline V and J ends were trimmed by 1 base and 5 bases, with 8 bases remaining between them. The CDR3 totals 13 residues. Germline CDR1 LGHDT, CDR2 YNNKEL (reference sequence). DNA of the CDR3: TGTGCCAGCAGCCAAGTTAACGGGGAGACCCAGTACTTC. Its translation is CASSQVNGETQYF.

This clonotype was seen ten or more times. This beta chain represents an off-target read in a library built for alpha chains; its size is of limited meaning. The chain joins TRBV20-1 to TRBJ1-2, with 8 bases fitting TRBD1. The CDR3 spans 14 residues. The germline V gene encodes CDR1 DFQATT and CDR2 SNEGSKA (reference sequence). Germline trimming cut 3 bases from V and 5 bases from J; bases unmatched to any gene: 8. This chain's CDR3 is CSASVPGGAYGYTF. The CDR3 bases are TGCAGTGCTAGTGTTCCAGGGGGCGCGTATGGCTACACCTTC.

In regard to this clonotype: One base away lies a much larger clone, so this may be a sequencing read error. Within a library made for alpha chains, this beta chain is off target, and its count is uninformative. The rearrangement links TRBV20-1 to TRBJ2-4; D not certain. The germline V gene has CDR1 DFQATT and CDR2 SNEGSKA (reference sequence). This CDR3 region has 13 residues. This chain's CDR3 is CSAEDQAKNTQYF. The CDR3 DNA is TGCAGTGCTGAAGACCAAGCCAAAAACACTCAGTACTTC.

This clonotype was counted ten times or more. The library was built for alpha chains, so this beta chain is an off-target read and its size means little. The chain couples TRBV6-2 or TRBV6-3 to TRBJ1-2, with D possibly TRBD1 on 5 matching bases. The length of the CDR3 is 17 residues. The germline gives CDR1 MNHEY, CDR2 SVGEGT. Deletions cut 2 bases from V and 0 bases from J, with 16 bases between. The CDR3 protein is CASSYALHRISNYGYTF. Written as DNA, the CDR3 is TGTGCCAGCAGTTACGCCCTTCACAGGATCTCTAACTATGGCTACACCTTC.

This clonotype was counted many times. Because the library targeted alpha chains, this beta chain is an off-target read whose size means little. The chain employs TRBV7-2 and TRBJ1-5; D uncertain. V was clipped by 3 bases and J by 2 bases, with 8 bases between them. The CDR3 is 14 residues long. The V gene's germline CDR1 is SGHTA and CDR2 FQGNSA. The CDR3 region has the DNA TGTGCCAGCAGCTTTGGTTATGGCAATCAGCCCCAGCATTTT. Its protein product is CASSFGYGNQPQHF.

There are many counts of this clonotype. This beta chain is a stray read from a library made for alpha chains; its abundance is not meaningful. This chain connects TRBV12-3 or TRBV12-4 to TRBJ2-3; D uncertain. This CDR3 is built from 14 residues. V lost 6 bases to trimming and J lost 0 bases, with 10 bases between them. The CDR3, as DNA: TGTGCCAGCAGAAATTCGGGTAGCACAGATACGCAGTATTTT. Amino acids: CASRNSGSTDTQYF.

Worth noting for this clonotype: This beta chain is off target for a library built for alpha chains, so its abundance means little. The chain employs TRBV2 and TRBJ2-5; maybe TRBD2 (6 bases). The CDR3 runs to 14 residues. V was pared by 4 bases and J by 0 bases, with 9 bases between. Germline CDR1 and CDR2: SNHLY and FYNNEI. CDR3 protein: CASSVRLDQETQYF. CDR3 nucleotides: TGTGCCAGCAGTGTACGACTAGACCAAGAGACCCAGTACTTC.

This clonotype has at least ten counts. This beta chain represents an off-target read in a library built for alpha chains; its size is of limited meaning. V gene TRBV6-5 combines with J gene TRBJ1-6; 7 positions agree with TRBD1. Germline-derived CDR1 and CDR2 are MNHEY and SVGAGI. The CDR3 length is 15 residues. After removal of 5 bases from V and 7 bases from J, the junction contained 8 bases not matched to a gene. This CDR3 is CASSRGTDANSPLHF. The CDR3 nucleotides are TGTGCCAGCAGTCGCGGGACAGACGCGAATTCACCCCTCCACTTT.

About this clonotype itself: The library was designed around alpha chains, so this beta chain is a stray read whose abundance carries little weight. The CDR3 here is CASSLSLRSRNIQYF. CDR3 coding DNA: TGCGCCAGCAGCTTGTCCCTCAGGTCCCGGAACATTCAGTACTTC. The gene calls are TRBV5-1 and TRBJ2-4; D unresolved. Trimming cost V 1 base and J 7 bases, with 15 bases left between them. The CDR3 length is 15 residues. CDR1 and CDR2 from the germline V gene are SGHRS and YFSETQ.

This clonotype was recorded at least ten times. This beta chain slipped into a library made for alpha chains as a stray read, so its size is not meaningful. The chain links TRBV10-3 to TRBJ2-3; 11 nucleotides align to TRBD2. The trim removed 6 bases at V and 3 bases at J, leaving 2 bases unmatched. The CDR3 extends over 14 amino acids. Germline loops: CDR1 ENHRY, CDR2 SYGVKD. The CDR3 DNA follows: TGTGCCATCAGACTAGCGGGGGAGACAGATACGCAGTATTTT. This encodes CAIRLAGETDTQYF.

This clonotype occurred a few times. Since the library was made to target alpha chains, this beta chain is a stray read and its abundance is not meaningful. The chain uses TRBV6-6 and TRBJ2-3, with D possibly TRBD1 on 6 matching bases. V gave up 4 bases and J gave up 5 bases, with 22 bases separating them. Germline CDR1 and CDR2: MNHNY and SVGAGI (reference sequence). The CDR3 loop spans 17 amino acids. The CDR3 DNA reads TGTGCCAGCAGTTTTAAGTTGGGGACCGACAGGCAAGATACGCAGTATTTT. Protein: CASSFKLGTDRQDTQYF.

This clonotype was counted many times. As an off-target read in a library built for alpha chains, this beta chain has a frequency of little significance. The CDR3 DNA sequence: TGTGCCACCATGCAGGTGACCGGGGAGCTGTTTTTT. The encoded protein is CATMQVTGELFF. The genes are TRBV24-1 and TRBJ2-2; no reliable D call. This CDR3 contains 12 residues. Germline assignment: CDR1 KGHDR and CDR2 SFDVKD. The V gene lost 8 bases and the J gene lost 5 bases, with 8 bases spanning the gap.

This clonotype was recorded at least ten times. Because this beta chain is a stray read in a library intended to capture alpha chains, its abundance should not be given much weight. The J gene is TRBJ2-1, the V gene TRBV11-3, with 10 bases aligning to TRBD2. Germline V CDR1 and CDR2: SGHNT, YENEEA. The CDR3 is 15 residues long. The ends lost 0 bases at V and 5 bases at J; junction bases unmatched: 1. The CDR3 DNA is TGTGCCAGCAGCTTAGAAACTAGCGGGGACAATGAGCAGTTCTTC. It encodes CASSLETSGDNEQFF. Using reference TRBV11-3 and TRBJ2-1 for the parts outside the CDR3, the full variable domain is EAGVVQSPRYKIIEKKQPVAFWCNPISGHNTLYWYLQNLGQGPELLIRYENEEAVDDSQLPKDRFSAERLKGVDSTLKIQPAELGDSAVYLCASSLETSGDNEQFFGPGTRLTVL.

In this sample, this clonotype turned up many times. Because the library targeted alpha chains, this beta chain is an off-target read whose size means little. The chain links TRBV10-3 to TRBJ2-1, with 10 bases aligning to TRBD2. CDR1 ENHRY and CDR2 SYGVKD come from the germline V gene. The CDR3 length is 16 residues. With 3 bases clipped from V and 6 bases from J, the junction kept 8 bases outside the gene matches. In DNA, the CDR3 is TGTGCCATCAGTGAAGTAGCGGGGGGAGCCACCAATGAGCAGTTCTTC. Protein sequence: CAISEVAGGATNEQFF.

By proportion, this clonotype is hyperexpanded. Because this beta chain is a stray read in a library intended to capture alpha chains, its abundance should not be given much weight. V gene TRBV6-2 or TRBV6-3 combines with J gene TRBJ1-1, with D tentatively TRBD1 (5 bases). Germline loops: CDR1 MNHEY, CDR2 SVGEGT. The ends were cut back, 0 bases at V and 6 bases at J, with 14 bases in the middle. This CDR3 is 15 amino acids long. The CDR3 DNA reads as TGTGCCAGCAGTTACTCGAGTCCCGGGACTCCTGAAGCTTTCTTT. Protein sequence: CASSYSSPGTPEAFF.

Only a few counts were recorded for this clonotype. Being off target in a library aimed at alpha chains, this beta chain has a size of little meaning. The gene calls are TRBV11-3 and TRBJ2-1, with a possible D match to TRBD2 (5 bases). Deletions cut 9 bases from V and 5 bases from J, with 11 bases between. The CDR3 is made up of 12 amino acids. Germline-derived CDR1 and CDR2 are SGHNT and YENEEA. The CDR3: CASGGQNNEQFF. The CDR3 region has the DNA TGTGCCAGTGGCGGGCAGAACAATGAGCAGTTCTTC. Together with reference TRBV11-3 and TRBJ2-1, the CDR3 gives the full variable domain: EAGVVQSPRYKIIEKKQPVAFWCNPISGHNTLYWYLQNLGQGPELLIRYENEEAVDDSQLPKDRFSAERLKGVDSTLKIQPAELGDSAVYLCASGGQNNEQFFGPGTRLTVL.

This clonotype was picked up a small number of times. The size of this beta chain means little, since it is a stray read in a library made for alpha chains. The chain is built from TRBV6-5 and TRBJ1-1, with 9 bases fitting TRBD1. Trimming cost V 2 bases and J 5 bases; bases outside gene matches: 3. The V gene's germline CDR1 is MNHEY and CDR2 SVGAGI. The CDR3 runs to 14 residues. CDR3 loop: CASSYRQGGTEAFF. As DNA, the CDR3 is TGTGCCAGCAGTTACCGACAGGGGGGGACTGAAGCTTTCTTT.

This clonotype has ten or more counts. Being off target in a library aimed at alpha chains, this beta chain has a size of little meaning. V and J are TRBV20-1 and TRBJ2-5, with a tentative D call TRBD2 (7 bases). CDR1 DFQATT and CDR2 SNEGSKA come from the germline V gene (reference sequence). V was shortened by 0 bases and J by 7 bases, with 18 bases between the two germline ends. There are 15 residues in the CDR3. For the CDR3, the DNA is TGCAGTGCTAGAGATCTAGGGGGGGACGCCAGGACCCAGTACTTC. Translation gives CSARDLGGDARTQYF.

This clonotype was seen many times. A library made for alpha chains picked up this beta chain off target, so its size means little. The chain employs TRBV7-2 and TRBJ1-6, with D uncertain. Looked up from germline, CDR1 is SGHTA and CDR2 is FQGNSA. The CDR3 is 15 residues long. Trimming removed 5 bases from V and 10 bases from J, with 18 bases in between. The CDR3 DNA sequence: TGTGCCAGCAGCCCCCGCACCTCCGGGAACTCACCCCTCCACTTT. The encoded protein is CASSPRTSGNSPLHF.

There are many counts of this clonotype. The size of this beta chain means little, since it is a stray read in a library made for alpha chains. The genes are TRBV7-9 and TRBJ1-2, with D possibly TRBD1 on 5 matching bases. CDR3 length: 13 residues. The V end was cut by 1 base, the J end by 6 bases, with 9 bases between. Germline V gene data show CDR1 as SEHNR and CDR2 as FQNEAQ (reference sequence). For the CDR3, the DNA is TGTGCCAGCAGCTTAGACAGGATAGATGGCTACACCTTC. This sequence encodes CASSLDRIDGYTF. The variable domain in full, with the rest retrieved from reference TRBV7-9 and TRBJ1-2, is DTGVSQNPRHKITKRGQNVTFRCDPISEHNRLYWYRQTLGQGPEFLTYFQNEAQLEKSRLLSDRFSAERPKGSFSTLEIQRTEQGDSAMYLCASSLDRIDGYTFGSGTRLTVV.

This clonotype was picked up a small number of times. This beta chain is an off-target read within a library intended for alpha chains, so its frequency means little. The CDR3, as DNA: TGTGCCAGCAGCCAACCCGCTTGGACAGATACGCAGTATTTT. Its protein product is CASSQPAWTDTQYF. This sequence joins TRBV3-1 and TRBJ2-3, with unresolved D. The CDR3 contains 14 residues. Germline V lookup: CDR1 LGHDT, CDR2 YNNKEL (reference sequence). V lost 2 bases to trimming and J lost 3 bases, with 9 bases between them.

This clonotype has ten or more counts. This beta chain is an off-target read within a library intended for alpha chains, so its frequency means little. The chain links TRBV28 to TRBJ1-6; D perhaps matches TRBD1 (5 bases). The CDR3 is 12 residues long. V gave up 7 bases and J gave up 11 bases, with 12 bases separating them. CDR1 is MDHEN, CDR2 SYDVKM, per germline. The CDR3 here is CASTSAGAPLHF. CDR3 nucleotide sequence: TGTGCCAGCACTTCGGCGGGGGCACCCCTCCACTTT.

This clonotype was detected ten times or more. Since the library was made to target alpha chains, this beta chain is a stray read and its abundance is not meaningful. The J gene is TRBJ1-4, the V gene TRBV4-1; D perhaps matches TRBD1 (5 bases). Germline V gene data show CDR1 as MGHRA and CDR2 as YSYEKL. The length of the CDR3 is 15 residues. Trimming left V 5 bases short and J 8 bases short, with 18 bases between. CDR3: CASSVEAGEGEKLFF. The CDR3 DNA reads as TGCGCCAGCAGCGTCGAAGCGGGGGAGGGCGAAAAACTGTTTTTT.

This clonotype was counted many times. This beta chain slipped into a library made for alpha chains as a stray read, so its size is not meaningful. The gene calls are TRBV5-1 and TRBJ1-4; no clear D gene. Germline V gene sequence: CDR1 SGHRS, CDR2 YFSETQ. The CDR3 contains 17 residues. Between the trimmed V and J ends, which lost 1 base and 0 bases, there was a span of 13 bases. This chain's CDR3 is CASSLNPGPATNEKLFF. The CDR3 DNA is TGCGCCAGCAGCTTGAATCCGGGCCCTGCAACTAATGAAAAACTGTTTTTT.

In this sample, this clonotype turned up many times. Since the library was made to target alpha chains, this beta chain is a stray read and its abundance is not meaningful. The DNA for the CDR3 is TGTGCCAGCAGCTTAGGTAGTGCTCGGGCAGATACGCAGTATTTT. Its protein is CASSLGSARADTQYF. This chain links TRBV11-3 with TRBJ2-3; D ambiguous. CDR1 SGHNT and CDR2 YENEEA come from the germline V gene. The CDR3 sequence is 15 residues long. The V and J ends lost 1 base and 4 bases respectively, with 12 bases between them.